Below, one TCR beta chain is given with its context. Its matching antigen is unknown. The CDR3 contains 14 residues. CDR1 is MNHEY, CDR2 SMNVEV, per germline (reference sequence). V shed 5 bases and J 5 bases; nucleotides not matched to a gene: 7. The data derive from a study of CD8+ T cells in alopecia areata. Looking at the study overall: Treatment comprised oral tofacitinib, 5 to 10 mg twice daily, in treated patients. Study observations and caveats: Expanded CD8+ clones among the top 100, as well as scalp clonality, were significantly decreased by tofacitinib.

Investigators isolated RNA and reverse transcribed it into cDNA to act as the sequencing template. TCRdb's copy holds only in-frame clones and misses some; the assay was immunoSEQ multiplex PCR. The sample has some 150,000 clones, roughly four fifths seen once. The treatment here: oral pan-JAK inhibitor, 5-10 mg twice daily. Peripheral blood, together with lesional scalp punch biopsies, was collected from alopecia areata patients. The source material was CD8+ T cells sorted from blood, sampled at week 4, from a patient treated with tofacitinib. The clonotype comes from a human donor with alopecia areata. The chain employs TRBV27 and TRBJ2-7; 9 bases align to TRBD1. In DNA, the CDR3 is TGTGCCAGCAGTGGCACAGGGGGCTTCGACGAGCAGTACTTC. It codes for CASSGTGGFDEQYF.